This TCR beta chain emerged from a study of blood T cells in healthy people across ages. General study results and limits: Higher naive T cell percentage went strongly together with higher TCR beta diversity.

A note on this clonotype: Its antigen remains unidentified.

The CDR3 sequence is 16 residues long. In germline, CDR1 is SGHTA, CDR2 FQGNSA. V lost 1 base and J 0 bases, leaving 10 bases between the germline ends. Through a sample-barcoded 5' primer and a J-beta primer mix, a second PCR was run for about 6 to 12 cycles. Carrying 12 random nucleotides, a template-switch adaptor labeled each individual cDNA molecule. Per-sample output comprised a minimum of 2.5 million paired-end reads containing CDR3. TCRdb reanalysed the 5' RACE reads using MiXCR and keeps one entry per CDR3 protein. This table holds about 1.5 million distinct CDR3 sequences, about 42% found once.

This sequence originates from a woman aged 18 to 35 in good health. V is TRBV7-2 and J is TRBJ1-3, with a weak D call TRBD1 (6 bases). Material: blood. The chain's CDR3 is CASSLGGPSSGNTIYF. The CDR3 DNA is TGTGCCAGCAGCTTAGGGGGGCCGAGCTCTGGAAACACCATATATTTT. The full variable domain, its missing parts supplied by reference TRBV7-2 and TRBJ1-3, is GAGVSQSPSNKVTEKGKDVELRCDPISGHTALYWYRQSLGQGLEFLIYFQGNSAPDKSGLPSDRFSAERTGGSVSTLTIQRTQQEDSAVYLCASSLGGPSSGNTIYFGEGSWLTVV.